One sample yielded the 18 T cell receptor beta chains listed below, sequenced in a study of shared clonotypes between healthy human individuals. Repertoires were generated with immunoSEQ multiplex PCR, while TCRdb's copy carries only in-frame clones and drops some. Of hundreds of thousands of clones detected, around 78% appear once; the ten largest clones hold approximately 12%. Sequenced material: PBMCs. These receptor sequences come from a woman aged 40 to 49 in good health. Some clones in this sample may be carry-over from other donors' samples.

As regards this clone: This probably arose from a read error, given a far larger clone one base away. Other nucleotide sequences from this sample produce the same CDR3. The CDR3: CAWRAGHTGELFF. CDR3 DNA: TGTGCCTGGAGGGCAGGGCACACTGGGGAGCTGTTTTTT. The V call is TRBV30, the J call TRBJ2-2, with TRBD1 as a possible D gene (5 bases). Germline CDR1 GTSNPN, CDR2 SVGIG (reference sequence). This CDR3 is 13 amino acids long.

This clone was seen ten or more times. The gene calls are TRBV2 and TRBJ1-5; D is unresolved. This CDR3 is built from 13 residues. Germline V gene lookup returns CDR1 SNHLY and CDR2 FYNNEI. Trimming removed 3 bases from V and 7 bases from J, with 10 bases in between. This CDR3 is CASSELVGQPQHF. The CDR3, as DNA: TGTGCCAGCAGTGAGCTCGTGGGGCAGCCCCAGCATTTT.

The rearrangement uses TRBV2 and TRBJ1-2; D may be TRBD1 (5 bases). Deletions cut 8 bases from V and 7 bases from J, with 14 bases between. The CDR3 contains 12 residues. From germline, CDR1 is SNHLY and CDR2 FYNNEI. This chain's CDR3 is CASFRERGGYTF. The CDR3 coding sequence is TGTGCCAGCTTCAGGGAACGAGGTGGCTACACCTTC.

This chain connects TRBV7-2 to TRBJ2-7; D tentatively fits TRBD1 or TRBD2 (6 bases each). CDR3 size: 14 residues. CDR1 is SGHTA and CDR2 is FQGNSA in the germline V gene. V was clipped by 5 bases and J by 4 bases, with 15 bases between them. CDR3 sequence reads: CASSPGPGAYEQYF. The CDR3 DNA reads TGTGCCAGCAGCCCTGGTCCGGGGGCGTACGAGCAGTACTTC.

This chain joins TRBV27 and TRBJ2-7; D is ambiguous. The V and J ends lost 3 bases and 2 bases respectively, with 11 bases between them. The CDR3 has 14 amino acids. Germline CDR1 reads MNHEY; CDR2 reads SMNVEV (reference sequence). The CDR3 DNA reads TGTGCCAGCAGTTTGTCCGTTGGGACCTACGAGCAGTACTTC. As protein: CASSLSVGTYEQYF.

Notes on this clone: This sample includes further DNA sequences coding for the same CDR3. This chain uses TRBV7-2 with TRBJ2-5, with no clear D. Looked up from germline, CDR1 is SGHTA and CDR2 is FQGNSA. V was trimmed by 5 bases and J by 2 bases, leaving 3 bases between them. The CDR3 has 11 amino acids. CDR3 DNA: TGTGCCAGCAGCCCTCAAGAGACCCAGTACTTC. Translated, it gives CASSPQETQYF.

This clone came up many times. The gene calls are TRBV2 and TRBJ1-4, with 10 bases identical to TRBD1. Germline V gene data show CDR1 as SNHLY and CDR2 as FYNNEI. The CDR3 spans 14 residues. Trimming at V came to 2 bases and at J to 11 bases, leaving 5 bases not matched to a gene. The CDR3 region has the DNA TGTGCCAGCAGTGAAATGGACAGGGGGATTAAACTGTTTTTT. It is translated as CASSEMDRGIKLFF.

V gene TRBV7-8 combines with J gene TRBJ2-7; TRBD2 aligns across 8 bases. Germline V gene data show CDR1 as SGHVS and CDR2 as FQNEAQ. V was pared by 3 bases and J by 0 bases, with 4 bases of the junction left unmatched. This CDR3 has 15 residues. The CDR3 sequence: CASSFAGGSSYEQYF. CDR3 nucleotides: TGTGCCAGCAGCTTTGCGGGAGGTTCCTCCTACGAGCAGTACTTC. Drawing the rest from reference TRBV7-8 and TRBJ2-7, the complete variable domain is GAGVSQSPRYKVAKRGQDVALRCDPISGHVSLFWYQQALGQGPEFLTYFQNEAQLDKSGLPSDRFFAERPEGSVSTLKIQRTQQEDSAVYLCASSFAGGSSYEQYFGPGTRLTVT.

This clone was detected many times. The rearrangement joins TRBV19 to TRBJ2-2; TRBD2 matches 8 bases. In germline, CDR1 is LNHDA, CDR2 SQIVND (reference sequence). The V segment lost 5 bases and the J segment 0 bases; nucleotides outside the gene matches: 5. This CDR3 contains 16 residues. CDR3 in amino acids: CASSATSGSNTGELFF. The CDR3, as DNA: TGTGCCAGTAGTGCAACTAGCGGATCGAACACCGGGGAGCTGTTTTTT. Combining the CDR3 with reference TRBV19 and TRBJ2-2 gives the whole variable domain DGGITQSPKYLFRKEGQNVTLSCEQNLNHDAMYWYRQDPGQGLRLIYYSQIVNDFQKGDIAEGYSVSREKKESFPLTVTSAQKNPTAFYLCASSATSGSNTGELFFGEGSRLTVL.

V usage is TRBV7-8 and J usage is TRBJ1-4; D not certain. Germline V CDR1 and CDR2: SGHVS, FQNEAQ. The CDR3 has 15 residues. The germline V and J ends were trimmed by 7 bases and 0 bases, with 12 bases remaining between them. CDR3 nucleotides: TGTGCCAGCACCGGTAGGACGTCAACTAATGAAAAACTGTTTTTT. It is translated as CASTGRTSTNEKLFF.

The CDR3 reads CASSEGPYSSYEQYF. The CDR3 coding sequence is TGTGCCAGCAGCGAGGGGCCCTATAGCTCCTACGAGCAGTACTTC. The chain has TRBV9 and TRBJ2-7, with a weak D call TRBD1 (5 bases). CDR1 and CDR2 from the germline V gene are SGDLS and YYNGEE. Trimming removed 3 bases from V and 0 bases from J, with 13 bases in between. This CDR3 comprises 15 residues.

This clone occurred once. CDR3 nucleotides: TGTGCCAGCAGTTCCGGATACAGGGGCGGAGGCACAGATACGCAGTATTTT. It yields the protein CASSSGYRGGGTDTQYF. The chain is built from TRBV28 and TRBJ2-3, with 7 bases that match TRBD1. CDR3 length equals 17 residues. Germline lookup yields CDR1 MDHEN and CDR2 SYDVKM. Unmatched junction bases numbered 11, after V lost 4 bases and J lost 1 base.

The chain combines TRBV30 with TRBJ2-7, with 8 bases identical to TRBD1. CDR1 and CDR2 from the germline V gene are GTSNPN and SVGIG (reference sequence). This CDR3 spans 13 amino acids. V lost 2 bases to trimming and J lost 3 bases; unmatched junction nucleotides: 3. The CDR3 reads CAWSRDRNYEQYF. The CDR3 bases are TGTGCCTGGAGTCGGGACAGGAACTACGAGCAGTACTTC.

This clone turned up a few times. The chain is built from TRBV10-3 and TRBJ1-1; unclear D gene. CDR1 ENHRY and CDR2 SYGVKD come from the germline V gene. Trimming cost V 5 bases and J 3 bases, with 10 bases left between them. This CDR3 comprises 13 residues. CDR3 coding DNA: TGTGCCATCAGTCCAGGCCCGGACACTGAAGCTTTCTTT. As protein: CAISPGPDTEAFF.

The rearrangement joins TRBV10-2 to TRBJ1-2, with D hard to call. Trimming removed 2 bases at V and 3 bases at J, with 19 bases between. CDR3 length equals 17 residues. The germline V gene encodes CDR1 WSHSY and CDR2 SAAADI. CDR3 amino acids: CASSETRVSARYYGYTF. The CDR3 nucleotides read TGCGCCAGCAGTGAGACCCGGGTTTCGGCGCGGTACTATGGCTACACCTTC.

The rearrangement joins TRBV11-3 to TRBJ2-3; possible D gene TRBD1, 6 bases. Germline loops: CDR1 SGHNT, CDR2 YENEEA. The CDR3 totals 15 residues. V lost 5 bases and J 0 bases, leaving 12 bases between the germline ends. The CDR3 sequence is CASSALGGSTDTQYF. The CDR3 DNA follows: TGTGCCAGCAGCGCCTTAGGGGGAAGCACAGATACGCAGTATTTT. The variable domain in full, with the rest retrieved from reference TRBV11-3 and TRBJ2-3, is EAGVVQSPRYKIIEKKQPVAFWCNPISGHNTLYWYLQNLGQGPELLIRYENEEAVDDSQLPKDRFSAERLKGVDSTLKIQPAELGDSAVYLCASSALGGSTDTQYFGPGTRLTVL.

The CDR3 DNA sequence: TGTGCCTGGGATATTAGGCAGCGTGCAAACAATGAGCAGTTCTTC. Protein sequence: CAWDIRQRANNEQFF. The chain links TRBV30 to TRBJ2-1; D call uncertain. The germline CDR1 and CDR2 sequences are GTSNPN and SVGIG (reference sequence). This CDR3 is built from 15 residues. The ends were cut back, 5 bases at V and 5 bases at J, with 19 bases in the middle. The whole variable domain, filled in from reference TRBV30 and TRBJ2-1, reads SQTIHQWPATLVQPVGSPLSLECTVEGTSNPNLYWYRQAAGRGLQLLFYSVGIGQISSEVPQNLSASRPQDRQFILSSKKLLLSDSGFYLCAWDIRQRANNEQFFGPGTRLTVL.

This clone has just one count. Other DNA sequences in the sample encode the same CDR3. The rearrangement links TRBV5-1 to TRBJ1-4, with unresolved D. The CDR3 totals 14 residues. Germline lookup yields CDR1 SGHRS and CDR2 YFSETQ. Trimming shortened V by 0 bases and J by 0 bases, and 3 bases separated the two germline ends. The CDR3 sequence: CASSLDATNEKLFF. As DNA, the CDR3 is TGCGCCAGCAGCTTGGATGCAACTAATGAAAAACTGTTTTTT.